This is a list of T cell receptor beta chains from one sample in a study of beta chain features in type 1 diabetes. TCRdb's table, derived via immunoSEQ multiplex PCR, lists solely in-frame clones and lacks some. In the table there are 970,000 or so clones, about a sixth of which are singletons. The sample taken for sequencing was naive CD4+ T cells from blood. These receptor sequences come from a woman between 18 and 29 years old in good health. The CDR3 runs from the conserved cysteine through the conserved F or W. The D gene is left open where the match is weak. Clone size, where shown, is once, few, many, or a class for clones that have expanded.

v_call	clone_size	j_call	d_call	cdr3_nt	cdr3_aa
TRBV7-2	few	TRBJ2-1	-	TGTGCCAGCAGCTTAGTATCGACAGACAATGAGCAGTTCTTC	CASSLVSTDNEQFF
TRBV6-5	few	TRBJ2-7	TRBD2	TGTGCCAACAGACCCGGGGGGACCTACGAGCAGTACTTC	CANRPGGTYEQYF
TRBV4-2	few	TRBJ2-7	-	TGTGCCAGCAGCCAAGACCGGCAACTCTCCTACGAGCAGTACTTC	CASSQDRQLSYEQYF
TRBV14	-	TRBJ2-1	-	TGTGCCAGCAGCACAAAAACCTACAATGAGCAGTTCTTC	CASSTKTYNEQFF
TRBV9	-	TRBJ1-2	-	TGTGCCAGCAGCACAACAGGGAGATCGGGTGGCTACACCTTC	CASSTTGRSGGYTF
TRBV18	few	TRBJ2-7	-	TGTGCCAGCTCACCACCGTCCAGGTACGAGCAGTACTTC	CASSPPSRYEQYF
TRBV10-3	-	TRBJ2-7	-	TGTGCCATCAGTGACCAGATAGGGCTCGGAAAGTTTTACGAGCAGTACTTC	CAISDQIGLGKFYEQYF
TRBV27	-	TRBJ2-7	TRBD1	TGTGCCAGCAAGCTCACGGGACAGGTTACCTACGAGCAGTACTTC	CASKLTGQVTYEQYF
TRBV19	-	TRBJ2-1	-	TGTGCCAGTATTGGAGGGTCGGCGGTAAACAATGAGCAGTTCTTC	CASIGGSAVNNEQFF
TRBV4-2	few	TRBJ1-5	-	TGTGCCAGCAGCTTTCGACCAGGGGCCATCAATCAGCCCCAGCATTTT	CASSFRPGAINQPQHF
TRBV28	once	TRBJ2-7	TRBD2	TGTGCCAGCAGTATCCCGGGACTAGCTGGATACGAGCAGTACTTC	CASSIPGLAGYEQYF
TRBV7-9	few	TRBJ2-1	TRBD2	TGTGCCAGCAGCTTCCGGACTAGCGTAGCCTACAATGAGCAGTTCTTC	CASSFRTSVAYNEQFF
TRBV28	-	TRBJ2-4	-	TGTGCCAGCAGTTTTAGGAGTATTCTAGCCAAAAACATTCAGTACTTC	CASSFRSILAKNIQYF
TRBV6-6	-	TRBJ2-6	-	TGTGCCAGCAGTTACCCTGCCAACTCTGGGGCCAACGTCCTGACTTTC	CASSYPANSGANVLTF
TRBV5-5	few	TRBJ2-2	TRBD2	TGTGCCAGCAGGATTAGCGGGTCCACCGGGGAGCTGTTTTTT	CASRISGSTGELFF
TRBV20-1	-	TRBJ2-7	-	TGCAGTGCTAGCCCCTTTTACGAGCAGTACTTC	CSASPFYEQYF
TRBV5-4	few	TRBJ2-1	-	TGTGCCAGCAGCTTGAGTCCCGGGGATGAGCAGTTCTTC	CASSLSPGDEQFF
TRBV6-1	-	TRBJ2-7	TRBD2	TGTGCCAGCAGAAGATCTAGCGGGAGTCCCTACGAGCAGTACTTC	CASRRSSGSPYEQYF
TRBV5-6	-	TRBJ2-7	TRBD1	TGTGCCAGCAGCCGCAGGGGGCGAGGGGAGCAGTACTTC	CASSRRGRGEQYF
TRBV7-6	-	TRBJ2-5	-	TGTGCCAGCAGCTTAGTGGTACAAGAGACCCAGTACTTC	CASSLVVQETQYF
TRBV4-2	few	TRBJ1-2	-	TGTGCCAGCAGCCAAGAGTTACGGGCTGGCTACACCTTC	CASSQELRAGYTF
TRBV7-2	-	TRBJ2-1	-	TGTGCCAGCAGCCAGCTCCCCCAGCCGCGAAGCGTCCACAATGAGCAGTTCTTC	CASSQLPQPRSVHNEQFF
TRBV2	-	TRBJ2-7	TRBD1	TGTGCCAGCAGTGAAACGGGGACAGGACCCTACGAGCAGTACTTC	CASSETGTGPYEQYF
TRBV28	few	TRBJ2-3	-	TGTGCCAGCAGTTTAACCCAGCCCGATACGGATACGCAGTATTTT	CASSLTQPDTDTQYF
TRBV7-9	-	TRBJ1-4	-	TGTGCCAGCAGTTTAGTATGGGGAACAAATGAAAAACTGTTTTTT	CASSLVWGTNEKLFF
TRBV28	-	TRBJ1-2	-	TGTGCCAGCAGCCAGGACAGCCCGACTAACTATGGCTACACCTTC	CASSQDSPTNYGYTF
TRBV15	-	TRBJ2-7	-	TGTGCCACCAGCAGAGTACAGTCGCTGGGGGTACCCTACGAGCAGTACTTC	CATSRVQSLGVPYEQYF
TRBV9	-	TRBJ2-5	TRBD1	TGTGCCAGCAGCGGACTAGGTGGGACAGGGGAGACCCAGTACTTC	CASSGLGGTGETQYF
TRBV18	-	TRBJ2-5	-	TGTGCCAGCTCACCTGGGCAGAAAGAGACCCAGTACTTC	CASSPGQKETQYF
TRBV28	few	TRBJ1-2	TRBD1	TGTGCCATCAACGAACTTCACAGGGGAGCCTATGGCTACACCTTC	CAINELHRGAYGYTF
TRBV7-9	-	TRBJ2-2	TRBD2	TGTGCCAGCAGCCTAAGGAGACTAGCGGGAAAAAACACCGGGGAGCTGTTTTTT	CASSLRRLAGKNTGELFF
TRBV7-2	few	TRBJ2-7	TRBD1	TGTGCCAGCAGCTTAGGAGGGACAGGGAGTCTGCAGTACTTC	CASSLGGTGSLQYF
TRBV5-1	-	TRBJ2-2	-	TGCGCCAGCAGCTCACAGGGACCCGGGGAGCTGTTTTTT	CASSSQGPGELFF
TRBV20-1	-	TRBJ1-1	-	TGCAGTGGTCGGTTGAACACTGAAGCTTTCTTT	CSGRLNTEAFF
TRBV10-3	many	TRBJ2-7	-	TGTGCCATCAGGGCGGGACAGATCTACGAGCAGTACTTC	CAIRAGQIYEQYF
TRBV19	few	TRBJ2-1	TRBD1	TGTGCCAGTAGTGCCCGACAGGGTGCCAATGAGCAGTTCTTC	CASSARQGANEQFF
TRBV6-6	few	TRBJ2-7	-	TGTGCCAGCAGTGCTACAGGTTTAACCGAGCAGTACTTC	CASSATGLTEQYF
TRBV20-1	few	TRBJ2-5	-	TGCAGTGCTAGAGGACGGGAGACCCAGTACTTC	CSARGRETQYF
TRBV15	-	TRBJ1-2	-	TGTGCCACCAGCAGAGATCTAGGACGAAATGGCTACACCTTC	CATSRDLGRNGYTF
TRBV7-2	-	TRBJ1-2	TRBD1	TGTGCCAGCAGCTTAGTAGGGGGCGGCGCTGACAACTATGGCTACACCTTC	CASSLVGGGADNYGYTF
TRBV14	-	TRBJ1-1	-	TGTGCCAGCGGCTGGGGAGTGAACACTGAAGCTTTCTTT	CASGWGVNTEAFF